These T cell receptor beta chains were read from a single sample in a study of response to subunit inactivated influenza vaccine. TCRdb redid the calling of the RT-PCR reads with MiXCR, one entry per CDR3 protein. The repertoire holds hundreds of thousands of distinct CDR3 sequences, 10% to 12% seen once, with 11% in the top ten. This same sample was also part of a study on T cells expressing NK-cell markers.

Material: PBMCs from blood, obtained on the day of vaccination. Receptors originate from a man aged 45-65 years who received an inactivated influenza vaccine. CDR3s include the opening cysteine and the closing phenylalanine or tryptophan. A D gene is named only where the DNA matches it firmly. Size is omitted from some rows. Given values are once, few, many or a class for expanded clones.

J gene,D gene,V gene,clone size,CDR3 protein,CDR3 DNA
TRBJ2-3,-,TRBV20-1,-,CSAYSRATDTQYF,TGCAGTGCTTATAGCAGGGCGACAGATACGCAGTATTTT
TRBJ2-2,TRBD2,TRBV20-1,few,CSARTPGLALAFTGELFF,TGCAGTGCTAGAACTCCGGGACTAGCGTTGGCTTTCACCGGGGAGCTGTTTTTT
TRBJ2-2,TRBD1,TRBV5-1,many,CASSPGTGVTGELFF,TGCGCCAGCAGCCCCGGGACAGGGGTCACCGGGGAGCTGTTTTTT
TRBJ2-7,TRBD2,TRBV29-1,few,CSVALAGVSYEQYF,TGCAGCGTTGCTCTAGCGGGAGTATCATACGAGCAGTACTTC
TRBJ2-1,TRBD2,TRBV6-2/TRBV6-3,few,CASRRSGGDEQFF,TGTGCCAGCAGACGTAGCGGGGGGGATGAGCAGTTCTTC
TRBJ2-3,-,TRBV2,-,CATTDTDTQYF,TGTGCCACAACCGACACAGATACGCAGTATTTT
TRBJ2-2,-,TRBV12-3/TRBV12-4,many,CASSPSRRGGELFF,TGTGCCAGCAGCCCCTCGCGGCGGGGCGGGGAGCTGTTTTTT
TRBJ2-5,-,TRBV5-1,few,CASSYSIQETQYF,TGCGCCAGCAGCTATAGTATCCAAGAGACCCAGTACTTC
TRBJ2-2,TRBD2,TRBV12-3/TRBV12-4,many,CASRNSGTNTGELFF,TGTGCCAGCAGGAATAGCGGGACGAACACCGGGGAGCTGTTTTTT
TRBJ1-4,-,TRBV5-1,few,CASSSDGMVTNEKLFF,TGCGCCAGCAGCTCGGACGGGATGGTGACTAATGAAAAACTGTTTTTT